Reported below is one TCR beta chain. Its antigen remains unknown. This entry comes from a study of T cell responses to AZD1222 COVID-19 vaccine. Second-dose intervals near 4 or 12 weeks were combined. Whole-study results and caveats: No repertoire was sampled before or during the peak T cell response, only after it. Along spike, vaccine-associated CD4 TCRs were found throughout, with dominance at 160-218 and 743-854. Spike-specific TCR breadth and depth rose after two AZD1222 doses.

Data came from immunoSEQ multiplex PCR; TCRdb stores just in-frame clones and leaves some out. In the table there are about 110,000 clones, 88% of which are singletons. CDR3 length equals 14 residues. Germline V lookup: CDR1 SGDLS, CDR2 YYNGEE. V shed 4 bases and J 7 bases; nucleotides not matched to a gene: 8. The receptor was isolated from an adult who received the AZD1222 COVID-19 vaccine. Here the sequenced sample was peripheral blood, taken 28 days after the second AZD1222 dose. V is TRBV9 and J is TRBJ2-1; the match to TRBD2 covers 7 bases. The CDR3 region is CASSPQGGWNEQFF. The DNA for the CDR3 is TGTGCCAGCAGCCCCCAGGGAGGGTGGAATGAGCAGTTCTTC.